This T cell receptor (beta chain) came from a study of blood T cells in healthy people across ages. This CDR3 is 12 amino acids long. Germline CDR1 is DFQATT and CDR2 is SNEGSKA (reference sequence). Findings and limits, study-wide: The study found TCR beta diversity correlated strongly with naive T cell percentage. Age brought a roughly linear fall in TCR beta diversity measured per million T cells.

A word on this clonotype: Its matching antigen is unknown. The junction shows a germline mismatch at one end, possibly a read error.

A second PCR, run for about 6 to 12 cycles, used a sample-barcoded 5' primer plus a J-beta primer mix. TCRdb fed the 5' RACE reads into MiXCR, producing one record per CDR3 protein. Here the sample spans about 780,000 distinct CDR3 sequences, about 26% being singletons. This same sample was also part of a study on T cells of mothers and their children. This second study notes: Three healthy Caucasian mothers and their six children were the donors. Barcodes for each sample and 2-4 random nucleotides were added by the M1S primer used in the second PCR.

The clonotype originates from a boy aged 5-17 years in good health. Material: blood. The gene calls are TRBV20-1 and TRBJ2-5, with no clear D. The CDR3 sequence is CSASHTQGTQYF. The CDR3 region has the DNA TGCAGTGCTAGCCACACCCAAGGGACCCAGTACTTC.